This T cell receptor beta chain was recorded in a study of Ad26.COV2.S vaccination and SARS-CoV-2 variants. Findings and limits, study-wide: Analyses that measured TCR breadth and depth may have underestimated total T cell responses. Vaccine and placebo groups showed comparable non-spike TCR breadth. Compared with placebo recipients, vaccine recipients had higher spike-specific TCR breadth.

The CDR3 spans 16 residues. CDR1 and CDR2 from the germline V gene are SGHRS and YFSETQ. After removal of 4 bases from V and 1 base from J, the junction contained 10 bases not matched to a gene. About this clone: Its matching antigen is unknown.

The data were produced by immunoSEQ multiplex PCR, yet TCRdb's version contains in-frame clones alone and is incomplete. The repertoire holds 180,000 or so clones, with 87% as singletons. Sample: peripheral blood, taken after recovery from COVID-19. The sequence was obtained from a human donor who had recovered from COVID-19. The J gene is TRBJ2-5, the V gene TRBV5-1, with TRBD2 matching 7 bases. The CDR3 DNA sequence: TGCGCCAGCAGCCCCTGGGGGGAGGGCCTCCAAGAGACCCAGTACTTC. Translating gives CASSPWGEGLQETQYF. Supplemented by reference TRBV5-1 and TRBJ2-5, the full variable domain reads KAGVTQTPRYLIKTRGQQVTLSCSPISGHRSVSWYQQTPGQGLQFLFEYFSETQRNKGNFPGRFSGRQFSNSRSEMNVSTLELGDSALYLCASSPWGEGLQETQYFGPGTRLLVL.